The clone carrying this T cell receptor (beta chain) was counted at least ten times. The target antigen is unknown. Trimming took 1 base from V and 0 from J, leaving 10 bases between them. Per germline, CDR1 LGHDT and CDR2 YNNKEL (reference sequence). The CDR3 has 16 amino acids. The unsorted libraries were prepared from 2 million PBMCs (stored at -80 C). A single record per CDR3 protein comes from TCRdb applying MiXCR to the 5' RACE reads. This table holds under 50,000 distinct CDR3 sequences, under 30% found once. These data come from a study of neurological immune-mediated disorders. Study observations and caveats: Expanded clones shared no CDR3 amino acid sequences across subjects, suggesting private repertoires in all groups. The most TCR clonal expansion was seen in HTLV-1-associated myelopathy, whereas the least was seen in multiple sclerosis, below the level in healthy controls.

This receptor was identified in a woman aged 65 to 85 in good health. Sequenced material: PBMCs. The chain combines TRBV3-1 with TRBJ2-1; D gene uncertain. CDR3 nucleotides: TGTGCCAGCAGCCAAGCCTCGTTCGGCTCCTACAATGAGCAGTTCTTC. Residues: CASSQASFGSYNEQFF.